The entry below describes one T cell receptor (beta chain). Its antigen is unidentified. The authors split each subset's genomic DNA evenly across several immunoSEQ plates. Some clones are missing from TCRdb's copy, which holds only in-frame ones; the method was immunoSEQ multiplex PCR. Among 150,000 to 200,000 clones listed, about 93% were seen once. This specimen belongs to a study of shared clonotypes between healthy human individuals. Regarding the study as a whole: Generally, estimated richness proved larger in naive subsets than it did in memory subsets. Blood was the only sampled material, and tissue repertoires likely differ.

In germline, CDR1 is MNHEY, CDR2 SMNVEV (reference sequence). The CDR3 runs 16 residues. J lost 7 bases, V lost 8 bases, and 16 bases had no gene match. Sequences were obtained from naive CD4+ T cells sorted from blood. Described subset: CD45RA+ positively selected. This clonotype was sampled from a woman between 25 and 40 years old in good health. This rearrangement joins TRBV27 to TRBJ2-2, with 7 positions matching TRBD2. CDR3 sequence (DNA): TGTGCCAGCCGGCTAGGAGTAGGCGGGAGTGGCGGGGAGCTGTTTTTT. This translates into CASRLGVGGSGGELFF.